This TCR beta chain emerged from a study of blood T cell repertoires in COVID-19. Study overall: Specimens from acute and convalescent COVID-19 originated in the United States, Italy and Spain.

V lost 2 bases and J lost 4; bases outside the gene matches: 6. Germline assignment: CDR1 WSHSY and CDR2 SAAADI. This CDR3 has 16 residues. Using immunoSEQ multiplex PCR, the repertoire was profiled, and TCRdb retains in-frame clones only, with some absent. The table records 200,000 to 250,000 clones, 84% of them present only once. Cohorts were determined from participant-reported clinical history. The source of this sequence is a man in his sixties who had recovered from COVID-19. The V call is TRBV10-2, the J call TRBJ1-4, with 8 bases identical to TRBD1. The sequencing input was PBMCs or T cells enriched from blood (not recorded which). The DNA of the CDR3 is TGCGCCAGCAGTGAGGGCAGGGGGCTGGGTAATGAAAAACTGTTTTTT. This sequence encodes CASSEGRGLGNEKLFF.